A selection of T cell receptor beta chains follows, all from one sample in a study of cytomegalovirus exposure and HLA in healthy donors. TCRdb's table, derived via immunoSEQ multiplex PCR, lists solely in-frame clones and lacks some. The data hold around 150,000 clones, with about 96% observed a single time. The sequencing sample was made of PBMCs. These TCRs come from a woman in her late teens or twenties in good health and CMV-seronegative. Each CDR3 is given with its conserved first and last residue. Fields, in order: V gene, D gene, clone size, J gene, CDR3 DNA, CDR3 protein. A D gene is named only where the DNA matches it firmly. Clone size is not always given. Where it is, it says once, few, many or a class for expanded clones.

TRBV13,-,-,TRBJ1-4,TGTGCCAGCAGCTTTAAAGAGAATGAAAAACTGTTTTTT,CASSFKENEKLFF
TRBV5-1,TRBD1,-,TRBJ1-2,TGCGCCAGCAGCGAGGGACAGGGTGTCTGGGGCTACACCTTC,CASSEGQGVWGYTF
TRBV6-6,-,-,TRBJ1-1,TGTGCCAGCAGCCAGCCCGAGCGACAGGAGGATGAAGCTTTCTTT,CASSQPERQEDEAFF
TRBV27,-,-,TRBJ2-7,TGTGCCAGCAGTGTGGCCCCGATTCTTACGGGGGAGCAGTACTTC,CASSVAPILTGEQYF
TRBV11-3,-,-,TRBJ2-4,TGTGCCAGCAGCTCCAGGGGAGAAAACATTCAGTACTTC,CASSSRGENIQYF
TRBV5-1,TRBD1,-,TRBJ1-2,TGCGCCAGCAGCTTGGGGACAGGGGCTTATGGCTACACCTTC,CASSLGTGAYGYTF
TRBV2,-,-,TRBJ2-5,TGTGCCAGCAGTAGGGGCCAAGAGACCCAGTACTTC,CASSRGQETQYF
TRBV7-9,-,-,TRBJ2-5,TGTGCCAGCAGCATCCTTAGCGCTGCGGAGACCCAGTACTTC,CASSILSAAETQYF
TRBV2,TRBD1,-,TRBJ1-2,TGTGCCAGCAGATTGGGACAGTCCGGCTACACCTTC,CASRLGQSGYTF
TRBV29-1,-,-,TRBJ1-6,TGCAGCGTTGTCGAGGCCACGGGGTCACCCCTCCACTTT,CSVVEATGSPLHF
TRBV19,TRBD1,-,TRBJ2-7,TGTGCCAGTAGTGACGCCCCGGGACAGAACTACGAGCAGTACTTC,CASSDAPGQNYEQYF
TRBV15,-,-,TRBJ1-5,TGTGCCACCAAACAGGCGACAGGCAAGGGTGGCAATCAGCCCCAGCATTTT,CATKQATGKGGNQPQHF
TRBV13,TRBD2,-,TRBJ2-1,TGTGCCAGCAGCGCCAGACTAGCGGGGGGGCCAGCGTACAATGAGCAGTTCTTC,CASSARLAGGPAYNEQFF
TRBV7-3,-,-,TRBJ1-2,TGTGCCAGCAGCCCCGGTAGAGGCTCCTACGGCTACACCTTC,CASSPGRGSYGYTF
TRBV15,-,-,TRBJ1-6,TGTGCCACCAGCAGAACCAGGGCAGAGAATAATTCACCCCTCCACTTT,CATSRTRAENNSPLHF
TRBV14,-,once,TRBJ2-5,TGTGCCAGCAGCCAAAGAGGGGAGACCCAGTACTTC,CASSQRGETQYF
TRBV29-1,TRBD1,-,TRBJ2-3,TGCAGCGTTGGGGGGACAGGGAAGCAGTATTTT,CSVGGTGKQYF
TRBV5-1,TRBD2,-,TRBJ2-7,TGCGCCAGCAGCTTGTCCCCCCCCACTAGCGGGGGGGCCTACGAGCAGTACTTC,CASSLSPPTSGGAYEQYF
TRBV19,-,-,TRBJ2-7,TGTGCCAGTAGTACCTCGGGGTTCGGGGGCTACGAGCAGTACTTC,CASSTSGFGGYEQYF
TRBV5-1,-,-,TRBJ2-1,TGCGCCAGCAGCTTGGACACCCACCCCTACAATGAGCAGTTCTTC,CASSLDTHPYNEQFF
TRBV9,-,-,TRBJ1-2,TGTGCCAGCAGCGTAGTATCAGAACCCTATGGCTACACCTTC,CASSVVSEPYGYTF
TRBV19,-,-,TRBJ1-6,TGTGCCAGTAGTACAGGGGAAAATTCACCCCTCCACTTT,CASSTGENSPLHF
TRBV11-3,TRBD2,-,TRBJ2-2,TGTGCCAGCAGCCTCGGGACTAGCGGGGAGCTGTTTTTT,CASSLGTSGELFF